This T cell receptor (beta chain) derives from a study of spatial heterogeneity in lung cancer. Background on the study: There were consistently more beta-chain sequences detected than alpha-chain sequences. The average count in raw reads for each unique TCR and UMI combination exceeded nine appearances.

This clonotype is labeled as medium-sized. Its antigen is unidentified. Notes on the study in general: Within tumors, counts of expanded alpha and beta TCRs tracked tumor mutation counts.

Germline CDR1 LNHDA, CDR2 SQIVND (reference sequence). The CDR3 extends over 12 amino acids. V lost 8 bases to trimming and J lost 5 bases; unmatched junction nucleotides: 5. The time point here: sample taken at primary tumor resection. The donors comprised some 72 untreated early-stage non-small cell lung cancer patients. Whole RNA obtained from tumor, nontumor lung or frozen PBMC underwent sequencing without sorting. TCRdb re-called the 5' RACE reads through MiXCR, storing one row per CDR3 protein. This table holds roughly 8,300 distinct CDR3 sequences, 4% to 6% found once. The sequence came from a female donor with early-stage non-small cell lung cancer. The material sequenced was lung tumor tissue, taken at surgery. The chain employs TRBV19 and TRBJ2-7, with TRBD1 matching over 8 bases. CDR3 nucleotide sequence: TGTGCCAGTTCAGGGGGCATCGACGAGCAGTACTTC. Residues: CASSGGIDEQYF.